This T cell receptor (beta chain) was found in a study of T cells in Graves' hyperthyroidism and ophthalmopathy. Amplification yielded TCR beta CDR3 regions, with RNA transcripts as the source. The HTBI set primed first-round TCR CDR3 RT-PCR. TCRdb used MiXCR to reprocess the multiplex PCR reads, holding one entry per CDR3 protein. The top ten hold under 30% of the sample, which has about 350,000 distinct CDR3 sequences, around 14% seen once. Patients counted as stable if ophthalmopathy did not develop within 18 months. The germline V gene has CDR1 SGHAT and CDR2 FQNNGV. The CDR3 covers 16 residues. Trimming took 1 base from V and 0 from J, leaving 12 bases between them.

Sequencing used blood. This sequence joins TRBV11-2 and TRBJ1-1; perhaps TRBD1 as D (5 bases). The TCR sequence derives from a woman under 40 with Graves' hyperthyroidism. CDR3 sequence (DNA): TGTGCCAGCAGCTTAGGCTGGGGCGGGATGAACACTGAAGCTTTCTTT. Translating gives CASSLGWGGMNTEAFF.